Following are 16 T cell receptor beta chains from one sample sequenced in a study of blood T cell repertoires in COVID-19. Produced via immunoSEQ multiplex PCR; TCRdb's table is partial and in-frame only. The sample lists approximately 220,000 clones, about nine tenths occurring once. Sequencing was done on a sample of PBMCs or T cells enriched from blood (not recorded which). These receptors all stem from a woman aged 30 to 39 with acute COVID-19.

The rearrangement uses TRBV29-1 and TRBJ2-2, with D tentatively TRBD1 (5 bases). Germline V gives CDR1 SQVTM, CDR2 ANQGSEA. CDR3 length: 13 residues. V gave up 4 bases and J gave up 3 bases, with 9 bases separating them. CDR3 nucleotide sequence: TGCAGCGTTGTCAGGGATTACACCGGGGAGCTGTTTTTT. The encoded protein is CSVVRDYTGELFF.

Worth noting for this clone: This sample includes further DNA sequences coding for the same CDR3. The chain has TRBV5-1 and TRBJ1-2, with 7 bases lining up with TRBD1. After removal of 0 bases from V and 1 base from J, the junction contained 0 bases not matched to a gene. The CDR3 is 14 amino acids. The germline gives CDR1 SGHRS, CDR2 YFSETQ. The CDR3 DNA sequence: TGCGCCAGCAGCTTGGGACAGGGTAACTATGGCTACACCTTC. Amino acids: CASSLGQGNYGYTF.

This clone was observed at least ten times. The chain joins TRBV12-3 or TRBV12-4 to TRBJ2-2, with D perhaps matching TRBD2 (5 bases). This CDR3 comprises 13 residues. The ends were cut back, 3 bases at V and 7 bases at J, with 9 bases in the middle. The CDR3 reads CASSFEGGGELFF. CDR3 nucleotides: TGTGCCAGCAGTTTTGAGGGCGGCGGGGAGCTGTTTTTT.

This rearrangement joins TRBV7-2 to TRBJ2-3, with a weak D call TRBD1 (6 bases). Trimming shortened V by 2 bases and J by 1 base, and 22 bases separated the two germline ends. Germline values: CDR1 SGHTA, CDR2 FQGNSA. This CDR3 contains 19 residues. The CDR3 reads CASSLNRWGPVYGTDTQYF. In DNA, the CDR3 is TGTGCCAGCAGCTTAAATCGGTGGGGGCCGGTGTATGGCACAGATACGCAGTATTTT.

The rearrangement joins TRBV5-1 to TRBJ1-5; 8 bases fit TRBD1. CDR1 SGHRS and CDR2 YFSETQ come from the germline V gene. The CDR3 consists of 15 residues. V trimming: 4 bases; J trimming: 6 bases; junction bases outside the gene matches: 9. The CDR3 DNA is TGCGCCAGCAGCCTAGGACAGGGAAAGGGTCAGCCCCAGCATTTT. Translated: CASSLGQGKGQPQHF. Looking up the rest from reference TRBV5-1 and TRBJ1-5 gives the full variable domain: KAGVTQTPRYLIKTRGQQVTLSCSPISGHRSVSWYQQTPGQGLQFLFEYFSETQRNKGNFPGRFSGRQFSNSRSEMNVSTLELGDSALYLCASSLGQGKGQPQHFGDGTRLSIL.

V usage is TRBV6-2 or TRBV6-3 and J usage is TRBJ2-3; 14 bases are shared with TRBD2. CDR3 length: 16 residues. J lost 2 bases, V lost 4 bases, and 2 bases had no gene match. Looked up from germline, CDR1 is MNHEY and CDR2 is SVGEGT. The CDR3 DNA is TGTGCCAGCAGTTGGACTAGCGGGGGGAACACAGATACGCAGTATTTT. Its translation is CASSWTSGGNTDTQYF.

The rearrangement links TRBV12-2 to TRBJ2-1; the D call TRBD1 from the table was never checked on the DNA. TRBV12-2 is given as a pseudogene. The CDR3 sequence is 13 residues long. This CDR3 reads CASHLQGHNEQFF. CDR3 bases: TGTGCAAGTCACCTTCAGGGGCACAATGAGCAGTTCTTC.

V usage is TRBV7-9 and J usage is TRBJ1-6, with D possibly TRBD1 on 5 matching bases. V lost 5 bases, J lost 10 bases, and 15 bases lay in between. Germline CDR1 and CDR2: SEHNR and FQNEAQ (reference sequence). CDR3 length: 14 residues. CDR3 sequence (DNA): TGTGCCAGCAGCCCCCGGGGGGAGGAATCACCCCTCCACTTT. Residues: CASSPRGEESPLHF. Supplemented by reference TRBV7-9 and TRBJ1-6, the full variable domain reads DTGVSQNPRHKITKRGQNVTFRCDPISEHNRLYWYRQTLGQGPEFLTYFQNEAQLEKSRLLSDRFSAERPKGSFSTLEIQRTEQGDSAMYLCASSPRGEESPLHFGNGTRLTVT.

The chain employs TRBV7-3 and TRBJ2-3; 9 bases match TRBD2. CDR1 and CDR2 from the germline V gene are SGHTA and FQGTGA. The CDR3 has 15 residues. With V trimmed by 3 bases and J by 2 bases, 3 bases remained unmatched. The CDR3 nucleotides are TGTGCCAGCAGCTTGACTAGCGGAATCACAGATACGCAGTATTTT. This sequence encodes CASSLTSGITDTQYF. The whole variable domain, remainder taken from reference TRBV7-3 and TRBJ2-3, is GAGVSQTPSNKVTEKGKYVELRCDPISGHTALYWYRQSLGQGPEFLIYFQGTGAADDSGLPNDRFFAVRPEGSVSTLKIQRTERGDSAVYLCASSLTSGITDTQYFGPGTRLTVL.

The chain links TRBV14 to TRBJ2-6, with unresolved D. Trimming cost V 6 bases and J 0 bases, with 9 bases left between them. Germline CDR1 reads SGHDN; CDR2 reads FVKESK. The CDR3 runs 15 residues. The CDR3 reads CASSMYRSGANVLTF. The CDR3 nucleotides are TGTGCCAGCAGTATGTATCGCTCTGGGGCCAACGTCCTGACTTTC.

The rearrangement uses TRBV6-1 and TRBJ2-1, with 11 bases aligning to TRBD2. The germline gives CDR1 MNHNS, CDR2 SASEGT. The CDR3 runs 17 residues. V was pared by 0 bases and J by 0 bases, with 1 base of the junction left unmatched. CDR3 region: CASSEALAGGSYNEQFF. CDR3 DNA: TGTGCCAGCAGTGAAGCGCTAGCGGGGGGCTCCTACAATGAGCAGTTCTTC.

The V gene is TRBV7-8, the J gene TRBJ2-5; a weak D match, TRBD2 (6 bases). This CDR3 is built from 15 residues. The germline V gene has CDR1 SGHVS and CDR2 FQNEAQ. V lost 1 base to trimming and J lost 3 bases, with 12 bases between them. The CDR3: CASSLGWTIKETQYF. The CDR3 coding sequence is TGTGCCAGCAGCTTAGGATGGACTATAAAAGAGACCCAGTACTTC.

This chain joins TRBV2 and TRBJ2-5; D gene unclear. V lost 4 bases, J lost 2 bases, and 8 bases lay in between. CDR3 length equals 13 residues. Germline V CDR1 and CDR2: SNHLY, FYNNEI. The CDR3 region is CASSGELQETQYF. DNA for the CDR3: TGTGCCAGCAGTGGAGAGCTGCAAGAGACCCAGTACTTC.

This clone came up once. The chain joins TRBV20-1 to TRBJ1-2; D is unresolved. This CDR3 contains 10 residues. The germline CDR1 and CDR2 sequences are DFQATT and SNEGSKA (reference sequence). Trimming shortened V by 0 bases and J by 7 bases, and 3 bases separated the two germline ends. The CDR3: CSARDLGYTF. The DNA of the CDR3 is TGCAGTGCTAGAGATCTTGGCTACACCTTC.

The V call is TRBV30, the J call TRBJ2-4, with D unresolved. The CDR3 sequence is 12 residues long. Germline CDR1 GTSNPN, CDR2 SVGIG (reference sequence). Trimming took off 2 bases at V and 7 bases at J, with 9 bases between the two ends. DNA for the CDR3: TGTGCCTGGAGTCCCTCGTCGAACATTCAGTACTTC. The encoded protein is CAWSPSSNIQYF.

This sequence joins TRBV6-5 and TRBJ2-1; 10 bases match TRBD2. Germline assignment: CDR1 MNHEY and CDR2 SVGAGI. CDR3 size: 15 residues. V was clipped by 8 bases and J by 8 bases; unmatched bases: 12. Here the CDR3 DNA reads TGTGCCAGCGGGAGCTTAGCGGGGGGCCTGTATGAGCAGTTCTTC. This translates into CASGSLAGGLYEQFF.